A selection of T cell receptor beta chains follows, all from one sample in a study of glioma-infiltrating T cells after dendritic cell vaccination. Measured with immunoSEQ multiplex PCR; TCRdb has only the in-frame clones, and not every one. In the table there are 85,000 to 100,000 clones, approximately 81% of which are singletons. Specimen: blood, collected after dendritic cell vaccination. Receptors were obtained from a human donor with glioblastoma. CDR3s include the opening cysteine and the closing phenylalanine or tryptophan. Each record gives: J gene, clone size, D gene, V gene, CDR3 DNA, CDR3 protein. The D gene is left open where the match is weak. Not all rows give a size; the values are once, few, many and, for expanded clones, a class.

>TRBJ2-7|NA|NA|TRBV2
TGTGCCAGCAGTGAGGGAGGGGGGGCCTATCGTGAGCAGTACTTC
CASSEGGGAYREQYF
>TRBJ2-2|NA|TRBD2|TRBV6-4
TGTGCCAGCAGTTCCTGGCTAGCGGTGAACACCGGGGAGCTGTTTTTT
CASSSWLAVNTGELFF
>TRBJ2-7|NA|TRBD1|TRBV19
TGTGCCAGTAGTATAGATGGACAGGGGGTTGGTGGCTACGAGCAGTACTTC
CASSIDGQGVGGYEQYF
>TRBJ2-4|NA|TRBD1|TRBV5-1
TGCGCCAGCAGCATCGGACAGGGATGGGGCATTCAGTACTTC
CASSIGQGWGIQYF
>TRBJ1-3|NA|NA|TRBV28
TGTGCCAGCAGTTCCAACAGGGATGGGACCGGAAACACCATATATTTT
CASSSNRDGTGNTIYF
>TRBJ1-3|NA|NA|TRBV7-8
TGTGCCAGCAGCCCCACAGGGTACCCGGGAAACACCATATATTTT
CASSPTGYPGNTIYF
>TRBJ2-3|once|NA|TRBV5-8
TGTGCCAGCAGCTTGGGACTACCGAACACAGATACGCAGTATTTT
CASSLGLPNTDTQYF
>TRBJ2-7|NA|TRBD1|TRBV30
TGTGCCTGGGCGACAGGGAGCTCCTACGAGCAGTACTTC
CAWATGSSYEQYF
>TRBJ2-5|NA|TRBD2|TRBV7-2
TGTGCCAGCAGTTCTAGCGGGGCCGCGCAAGAGACCCAGTACTTC
CASSSSGAAQETQYF
>TRBJ2-5|once|TRBD2|TRBV7-9
TGTGCCAGCAGCTTAGGGAGCGGGAGTCCAGAGACCCAGTACTTC
CASSLGSGSPETQYF
>TRBJ2-7|NA|TRBD2|TRBV14
TGTGCCAGCAGCCAAGAAGTACCGGGACTAGCGGGATACGAGCAGTACTTC
CASSQEVPGLAGYEQYF
>TRBJ2-7|NA|TRBD2|TRBV25-1
TGTGCCAGCAGTGACCGGGGGACTAGCGGGAGGGGCTACGAGCAGTACTTC
CASSDRGTSGRGYEQYF
>TRBJ2-1|NA|TRBD1|TRBV15
TGTGCCACCAGCGAAGGGGGCGAGCAGTTCTTC
CATSEGGEQFF
>TRBJ1-2|NA|TRBD1|TRBV27
TGTGCCAGCAGTTTATCGAGGAGGGGGCCCGGGCCTGGCTACACCTTC
CASSLSRRGPGPGYTF
>TRBJ1-5|NA|NA|TRBV6-1
TGTGCCAGCAGTCCCCAGGGCTCCCGCAATCAGCCCCAGCATTTT
CASSPQGSRNQPQHF
>TRBJ2-1|NA|TRBD2|TRBV18
TGTGCCAGCTCACCAGGGCTAGCGGGGGTTAATGAGCAGTTCTTC
CASSPGLAGVNEQFF
>TRBJ2-3|NA|TRBD2|TRBV5-1
TGCGCCAGCAGCCCGCGGGGAGGGCTGAGCCCAGATACGCAGTATTTT
CASSPRGGLSPDTQYF
>TRBJ2-7|NA|TRBD2|TRBV6-5
TGTGCCAGCAGTTATATCCTGCTTAGCGGGGGGTACGAGCAGTACTTC
CASSYILLSGGYEQYF
>TRBJ2-7|NA|NA|TRBV7-9
TGTGCCAGCAGCTTATACCGACTCTTTGACTACGAGCAGTACTTC
CASSLYRLFDYEQYF
>TRBJ2-3|NA|TRBD2|TRBV11-3
TGTGCCAGCAGCTTAGAAGACACCGGGACTAGCGGGGGGGCGATAGATACGCAGTATTTT
CASSLEDTGTSGGAIDTQYF
>TRBJ1-2|NA|NA|TRBV7-8
TGTGCCAGCAGCTTAGCGAGGACAGCCTATGGCTACACCTTC
CASSLARTAYGYTF
>TRBJ1-6|once|NA|TRBV5-1
TGCGCCAGCAGCTTGGAGGGGGGGGGCGGCTCACCCCTCCACTTT
CASSLEGGGGSPLHF
>TRBJ2-7|NA|NA|TRBV5-6
TGTGCCAGCAGCCAAACAGGAACCTACGAGCAGTACTTC
CASSQTGTYEQYF
>TRBJ1-6|few|NA|TRBV2
TGTGCCAGCAGTGATCAGCCTCTCAGGTATAATTCACCCCTCCACTTT
CASSDQPLRYNSPLHF
>TRBJ1-5|NA|NA|TRBV4-1
TGCGCCAGCAGCCAAGATGGGTCCCCAGGTGGACAGCCCCAGCATTTT
CASSQDGSPGGQPQHF
>TRBJ2-7|NA|TRBD1|TRBV7-9
TGTGCCAGCAGCTTCCACATTGACAGGGGCTCCTACGAGCAGTACTTC
CASSFHIDRGSYEQYF
>TRBJ1-3|NA|TRBD1|TRBV9
TGTGCCAGCAGCGAATCGGACAGGGCTGGAAACACCATATATTTT
CASSESDRAGNTIYF
>TRBJ2-7|NA|NA|TRBV7-2
TGTGCCAGCAGCTTGAGCCGGCCCCAGGGGGAGCAGTACTTC
CASSLSRPQGEQYF
>TRBJ2-3|NA|TRBD2|TRBV7-2
TGTGCCAGCAGCGGAGAAGCGGGGGGGCTGAATACGCAGTATTTT
CASSGEAGGLNTQYF
>TRBJ1-2|NA|NA|TRBV7-9
TGTGCCAGCAGACCCGGACAGCCCGGGGTCTATGGCTACACCTTC
CASRPGQPGVYGYTF
>TRBJ1-6|NA|NA|TRBV7-8
TGTGCCAGCAGCTTAGCGGAGTACGGGGGGGGGTTAAATCGCCCACCCCTCCACTTT
CASSLAEYGGGLNRPPLHF
>TRBJ2-7|NA|TRBD2|TRBV5-6
TGTGCCAGCAGCTGGACTAGGTCTAAAAGCGAGCAGTACTTC
CASSWTRSKSEQYF
>TRBJ1-5|NA|NA|TRBV7-2
TGTGCCAGCAGCCTCGGATACAGTACCCATCAGCCCCAGCATTTT
CASSLGYSTHQPQHF
>TRBJ1-4|NA|TRBD1|TRBV29-1
TGCAGCGTCCGGGACAGTAGAAATGAAAAACTGTTTTTT
CSVRDSRNEKLFF
>TRBJ2-1|NA|NA|TRBV18
TGTGCCAGCTCACGACTGGCCTTACGCGGGCTCTTC
CASSRLALRGLF
>TRBJ2-5|NA|TRBD1|TRBV4-1
TGCGCCAGCAGCCAAGGCTCCCCGGGACAGGTTAAAGAGACCCAGTACTTC
CASSQGSPGQVKETQYF
>TRBJ2-5|few|TRBD1|TRBV6-1
TGTGCCAGCAGTCCCCTCCTACAGGGGAAGTACTTC
CASSPLLQGKYF
>TRBJ2-3|NA|NA|TRBV21-1
TGTGCCAGCAGCAAAAGCCCCGGGACAGGAGGTCTCACAGATACGCAGTATTTT
CASSKSPGTGGLTDTQYF
>TRBJ2-5|NA|NA|TRBV7-7
TGTGCCAGCAGCAAGGACACCGGCCAAGAGACCCAGTACTTC
CASSKDTGQETQYF
>TRBJ1-5|NA|TRBD1|TRBV15
TGTGCCACCAGCAGAAGCTCCGGGACAGGGGTCAATCAGCCCCAGCATTTT
CATSRSSGTGVNQPQHF
>TRBJ2-2|NA|TRBD2|TRBV5-1
TGCGCCAGCAGCTTCACGGGACTAGGGGGCACCGGGGAGCTGTTTTTT
CASSFTGLGGTGELFF
>TRBJ2-3|NA|NA|TRBV19
TGTGCCAGTAGTTCGCGGGGCAGAGATACGCAGTATTTT
CASSSRGRDTQYF
>TRBJ1-1|NA|NA|TRBV15
TGTGCCACCATGTCTACAGGGCCGAACACTGAAGCTTTCTTT
CATMSTGPNTEAFF
>TRBJ2-7|NA|NA|TRBV7-9
TGTGCCAGCAGCTTAGCGGTACAGTTGGTTAGCTACGAGCAGTACTTC
CASSLAVQLVSYEQYF
>TRBJ1-1|NA|NA|TRBV7-9
TGTGCCAGCAGCTTAAGGGGGAACACTGAAGCTTTCTTT
CASSLRGNTEAFF
>TRBJ1-3|NA|NA|TRBV11-2
TGTGCCAGCAGCTTACTCCGGGGAAACACCATATATTTT
CASSLLRGNTIYF
>TRBJ1-5|few|NA|TRBV6-6
TGTGCCAGCCAAAGCCAGGGTAGCAATCAGCCCCAGCATTTT
CASQSQGSNQPQHF
>TRBJ2-1|NA|TRBD2|TRBV2
TGTGCCAGCAGACAAAGGGGTCCGGGGGGGCCTTCCGTTGAGCAGTTCTTC
CASRQRGPGGPSVEQFF
>TRBJ1-4|NA|TRBD1|TRBV2
TGTGCCAGCAGTGACTTGGACAGGGGGCTGGAAAAACTGTTTTTT
CASSDLDRGLEKLFF
>TRBJ1-1|once|NA|TRBV9
TGTGCCAGCAGCGTAGAGGGGGGGCGCGGGACTGAAGCTTTCTTT
CASSVEGGRGTEAFF
>TRBJ1-5|NA|NA|TRBV6-6
TGTGCCAGCAGCTCCGGGACAAACCCTTCCCAGCCCCAGCATTTT
CASSSGTNPSQPQHF
>TRBJ1-2|NA|NA|TRBV6-1
TGTGCCAGCAGTGAACGGTCGGGGGGAGGCTATGGCTACACCTTC
CASSERSGGGYGYTF
>TRBJ1-1|NA|NA|TRBV28
TGTGCCAGCAGTTTACCAGGGCGCCGGACTGAAGCTTTCTTT
CASSLPGRRTEAFF
>TRBJ1-4|NA|TRBD1|TRBV29-1
TGCAGCGTACTTTCCGGGACAGGGAGAAAACTGTTTTTT
CSVLSGTGRKLFF
>TRBJ2-5|NA|TRBD2|TRBV7-9
TGTGCCAGCAGCCTGGCGCGGGAGGGCCTGGAGACCCAGTACTTC
CASSLAREGLETQYF
>TRBJ2-7|NA|TRBD2|TRBV7-6
TGTGCCAGCAGTGCACTAGCGGGGGGGGTGTACGAGCAGTACTTC
CASSALAGGVYEQYF
>TRBJ2-7|few|NA|TRBV27
TGTGCCAGCAGTTTATCAGGGGACGAGCAGTACTTC
CASSLSGDEQYF